This T cell receptor beta chain was sequenced during a study of T cells after yellow fever vaccination. Study details: Low-cell-number fractions were prepared with SMART-Seq v4 Ultra Low Input. General study results and limits: It was a small share of clonotypes that appeared in both CD4 and CD8 compartments. Detected again after the booster were most primary-vaccination clones, at 95% to 98% CD4 and 88% CD8.

A 5'RACE template-switching step, the method used to make TCR cDNA, added a universal primer site and UMIs. TCRdb called the 5' RACE reads again in MiXCR, with one record for every CDR3 protein. This table holds about 120,000 distinct CDR3 sequences, 5.5% to 8% found once. As concerns this clonotype: What it recognizes is unknown. This may be a read error: a much more frequent sequence differs by one nucleotide.

CDR3 length equals 16 residues. The germline V gene has CDR1 SGHRS and CDR2 YFSETQ. The sample consisted of CD4+ T cells sorted from PBMCs, taken more than 35 days after the first yellow fever vaccination. This chain uses TRBV5-1 with TRBJ2-5; possible D gene TRBD1, 5 bases. The source is a man between 18 and 29 years old who received the YFV17D yellow fever vaccine. The CDR3 DNA follows: TGCGTCAGCAGCTTGGGGCAATATGTGTTTAAAGAGACCCAGTACTTC. This gives the protein CVSSLGQYVFKETQYF.